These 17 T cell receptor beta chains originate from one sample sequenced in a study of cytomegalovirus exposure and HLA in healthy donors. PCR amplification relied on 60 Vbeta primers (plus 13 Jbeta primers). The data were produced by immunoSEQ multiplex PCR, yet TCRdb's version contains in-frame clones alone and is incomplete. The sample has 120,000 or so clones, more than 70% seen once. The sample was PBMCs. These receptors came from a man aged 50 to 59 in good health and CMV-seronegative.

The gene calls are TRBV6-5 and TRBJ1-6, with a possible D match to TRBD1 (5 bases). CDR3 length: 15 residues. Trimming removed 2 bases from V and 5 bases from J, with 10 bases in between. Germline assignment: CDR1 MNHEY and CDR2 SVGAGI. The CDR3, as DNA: TGTGCCAGCAGTTACAAAGGGGCCAATAATTCACCCCTCCACTTT. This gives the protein CASSYKGANNSPLHF.

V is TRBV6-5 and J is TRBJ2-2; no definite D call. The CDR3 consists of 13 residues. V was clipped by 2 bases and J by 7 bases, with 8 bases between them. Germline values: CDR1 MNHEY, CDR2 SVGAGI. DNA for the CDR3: TGTGCCAGCAGTTACGGGCCAAACGGGGAGCTGTTTTTT. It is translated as CASSYGPNGELFF.

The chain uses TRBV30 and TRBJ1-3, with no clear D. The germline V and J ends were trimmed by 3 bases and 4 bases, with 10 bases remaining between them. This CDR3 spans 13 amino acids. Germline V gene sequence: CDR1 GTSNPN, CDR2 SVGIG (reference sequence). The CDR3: CAWSLVPGNTIYF. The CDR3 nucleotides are TGTGCCTGGAGCCTAGTTCCCGGAAACACCATATATTTT.

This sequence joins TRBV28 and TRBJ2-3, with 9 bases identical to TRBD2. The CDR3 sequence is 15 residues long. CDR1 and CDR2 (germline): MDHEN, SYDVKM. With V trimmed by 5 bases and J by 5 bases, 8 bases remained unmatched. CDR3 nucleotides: TGTGCCAGCAGTGCTCAAGCGGGAGGAGGAGATACGCAGTATTTT. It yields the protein CASSAQAGGGDTQYF.

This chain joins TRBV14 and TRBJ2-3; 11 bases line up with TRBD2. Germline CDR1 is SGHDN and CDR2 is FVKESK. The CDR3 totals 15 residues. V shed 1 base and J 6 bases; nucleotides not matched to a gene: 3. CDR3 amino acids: CASSQATSGADTQYF. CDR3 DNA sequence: TGTGCCAGCAGCCAAGCGACTAGCGGGGCCGATACGCAGTATTTT.

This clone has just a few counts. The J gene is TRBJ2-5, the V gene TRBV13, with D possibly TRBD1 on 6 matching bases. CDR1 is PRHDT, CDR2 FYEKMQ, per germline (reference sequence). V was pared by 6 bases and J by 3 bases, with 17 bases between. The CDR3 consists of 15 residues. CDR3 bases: TGTGCCAGCAGTCCAAGGGGCAGGGGTGAAGAGACCCAGTACTTC. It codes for CASSPRGRGEETQYF.

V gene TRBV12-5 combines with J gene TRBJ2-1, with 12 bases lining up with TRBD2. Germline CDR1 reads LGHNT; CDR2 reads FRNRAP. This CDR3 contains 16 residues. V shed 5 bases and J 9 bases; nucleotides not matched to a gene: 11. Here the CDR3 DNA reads TGTGCTAGTGGTCCTCCGGGACTAGCGGGCTGGAGTGAGCAGTTCTTC. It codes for CASGPPGLAGWSEQFF.

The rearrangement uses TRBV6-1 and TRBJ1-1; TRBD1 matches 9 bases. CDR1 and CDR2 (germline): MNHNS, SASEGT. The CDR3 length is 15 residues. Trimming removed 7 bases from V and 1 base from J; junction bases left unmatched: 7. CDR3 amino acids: CASNDRGIENTEAFF. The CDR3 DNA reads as TGTGCCAGCAACGACAGGGGGATAGAGAACACTGAAGCTTTCTTT.

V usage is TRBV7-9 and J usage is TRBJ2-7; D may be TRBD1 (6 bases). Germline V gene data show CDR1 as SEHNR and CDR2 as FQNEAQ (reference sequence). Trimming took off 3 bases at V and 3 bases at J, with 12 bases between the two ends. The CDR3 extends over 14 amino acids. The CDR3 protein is CASSFEGGSYEQYF. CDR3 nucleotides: TGTGCCAGCAGCTTTGAAGGGGGAAGCTACGAGCAGTACTTC.

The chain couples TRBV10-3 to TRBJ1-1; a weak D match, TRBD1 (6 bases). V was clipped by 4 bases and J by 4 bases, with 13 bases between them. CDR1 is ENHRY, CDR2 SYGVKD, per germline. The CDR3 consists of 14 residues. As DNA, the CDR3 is TGTGCCATCAGTGTCAGGGGTCCTGGCACTGAAGCTTTCTTT. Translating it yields CAISVRGPGTEAFF.

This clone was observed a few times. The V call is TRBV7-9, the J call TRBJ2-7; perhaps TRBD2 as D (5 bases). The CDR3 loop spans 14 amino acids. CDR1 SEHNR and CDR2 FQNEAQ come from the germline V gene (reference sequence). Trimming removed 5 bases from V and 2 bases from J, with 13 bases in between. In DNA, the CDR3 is TGTGCCAGCAGCCTTCAAGCGGCAACCTACGAGCAGTACTTC. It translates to CASSLQAATYEQYF.

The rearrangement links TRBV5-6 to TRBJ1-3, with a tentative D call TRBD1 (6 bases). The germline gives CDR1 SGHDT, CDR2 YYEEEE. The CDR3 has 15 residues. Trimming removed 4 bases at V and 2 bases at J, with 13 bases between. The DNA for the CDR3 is TGTGCCAGCAGCCTCTTTACAGGGACTGGAAACACCATATATTTT. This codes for CASSLFTGTGNTIYF.

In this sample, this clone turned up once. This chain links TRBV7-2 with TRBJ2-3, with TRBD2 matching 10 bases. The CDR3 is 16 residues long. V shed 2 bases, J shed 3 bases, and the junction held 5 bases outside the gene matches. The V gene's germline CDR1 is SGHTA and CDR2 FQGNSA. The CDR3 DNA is TGTGCCAGCAGCTTAATAGCTAGCGGGAGAACAGATACGCAGTATTTT. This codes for CASSLIASGRTDTQYF.

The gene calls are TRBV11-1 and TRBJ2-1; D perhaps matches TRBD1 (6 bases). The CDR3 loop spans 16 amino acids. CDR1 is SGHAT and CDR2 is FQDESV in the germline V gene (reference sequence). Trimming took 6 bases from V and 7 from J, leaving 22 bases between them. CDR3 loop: CASRPADRWTGNEQFF. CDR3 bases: TGTGCCAGCAGACCTGCTGACAGGTGGACCGGGAATGAGCAGTTCTTC.

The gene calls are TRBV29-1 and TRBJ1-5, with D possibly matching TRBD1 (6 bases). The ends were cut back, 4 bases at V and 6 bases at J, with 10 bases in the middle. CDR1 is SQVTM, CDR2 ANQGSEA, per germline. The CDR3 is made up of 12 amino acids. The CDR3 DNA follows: TGCAGCGTTGGAGGGGGAACTCAGCCCCAGCATTTT. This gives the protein CSVGGGTQPQHF.

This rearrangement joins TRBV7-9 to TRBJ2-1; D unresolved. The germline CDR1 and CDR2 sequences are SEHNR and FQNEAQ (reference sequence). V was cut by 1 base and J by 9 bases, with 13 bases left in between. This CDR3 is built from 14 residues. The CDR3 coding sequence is TGTGCCAGCAGCTTAGGGCTCCAAACGGGTGAGCAGTTCTTC. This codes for CASSLGLQTGEQFF. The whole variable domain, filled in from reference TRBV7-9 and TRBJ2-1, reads DTGVSQNPRHKITKRGQNVTFRCDPISEHNRLYWYRQTLGQGPEFLTYFQNEAQLEKSRLLSDRFSAERPKGSFSTLEIQRTEQGDSAMYLCASSLGLQTGEQFFGPGTRLTVL.

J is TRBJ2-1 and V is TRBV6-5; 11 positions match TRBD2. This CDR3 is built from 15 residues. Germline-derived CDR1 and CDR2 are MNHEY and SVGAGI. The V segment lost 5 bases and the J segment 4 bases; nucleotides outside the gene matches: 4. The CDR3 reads CASSQTSGSYNEQFF. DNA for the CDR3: TGTGCCAGCAGTCAAACTAGCGGGAGTTACAATGAGCAGTTCTTC.